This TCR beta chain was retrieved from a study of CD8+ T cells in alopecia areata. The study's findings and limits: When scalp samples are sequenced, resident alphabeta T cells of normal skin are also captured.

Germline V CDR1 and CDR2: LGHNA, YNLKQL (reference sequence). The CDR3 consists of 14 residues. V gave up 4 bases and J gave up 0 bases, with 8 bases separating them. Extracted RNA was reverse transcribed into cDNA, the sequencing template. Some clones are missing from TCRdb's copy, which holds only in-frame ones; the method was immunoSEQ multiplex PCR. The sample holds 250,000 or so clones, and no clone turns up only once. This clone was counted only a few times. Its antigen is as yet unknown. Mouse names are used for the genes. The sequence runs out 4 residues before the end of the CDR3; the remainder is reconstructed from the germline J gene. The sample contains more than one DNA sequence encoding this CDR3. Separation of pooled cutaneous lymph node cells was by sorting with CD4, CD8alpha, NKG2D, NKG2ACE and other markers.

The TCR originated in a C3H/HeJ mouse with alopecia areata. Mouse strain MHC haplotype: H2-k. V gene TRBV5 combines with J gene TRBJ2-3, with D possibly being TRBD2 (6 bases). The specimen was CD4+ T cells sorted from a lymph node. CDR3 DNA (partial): TGTGCCAGCAGCCTACTGGGTAGTGCAGAA. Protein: CASSLLGSAE. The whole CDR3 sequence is CASSLLGSAETLYF.